This T cell receptor beta chain was identified during a study of T cells expressing NK-cell markers (dated by TCRdb to the early 2020s). Context from the whole study: In sorted CD3+CD56+NKG2C+, CD3+CD56+NKG2C- and CD3+CD56-NKG2C+ T-cell subsets from several donors, TCR beta-chain repertoires were profiled. Of the eight sequenced donors, seven were found to be HCMV-seropositive and one was found to be HCMV-seronegative. The study sequenced eight donors, all healthy volunteers chosen at random: three men and five women. The libraries were sequenced on Illumina HiSeq 2000/2500, MiSeq or NextSeq, producing 2 x 150 bp reads.

A commercial ELISA kit detecting HCMV-specific IgG in serum was used to determine HCMV serostatus. Ficoll density gradient centrifugation was used to isolate peripheral blood mononuclear cells from blood. Concerning this clonotype itself: Its antigen is still unknown.

TCRdb lists the instrument as Illumina HiSeq 2000. TCR beta cDNA libraries were prepared using 5'RACE template switching, which introduced a universal primer site and unique molecular identifiers. cDNA synthesis was primed from the TCR beta constant segment and was followed by two successive PCR amplification steps. The authors' pipeline ran thus. MIGEC was used to demultiplex reads and group the reads by UMI, and MiTCR was used to assemble and quantify clonotypes. To exclude erroneous sequences, any TCR cDNA sequence not supported by at least two reads was discarded. The tcR package was used for downstream repertoire analysis, and clonotypes were matched across fractions by CDR3 nucleotide sequence plus V segment. VDJmatch was used to annotate antigen specificity against VDJdb, with one amino acid substitution allowed in CDR3. TCRdb reprocessed the reads; each CDR3 protein sequence makes one entry, and DNA is unavailable. TCRdb's processing, not the authors' own work, is the source of the V and J calls. The sample table includes under 600,000 distinct CDR3 sequences. The ten largest clones add up to under 1.5% of the sample.

Measured from the cysteine to the phenylalanine, the CDR3 is 14 residues long. The nucleotide record is missing. The germline V gene sets CDR1 to SGHTA and CDR2 to FQGNSA. Study-level results and caveats: It remained unclear whether the expanded NKG2C-expressing T cell clones were specific for HCMV antigens. In about 6 donors, the dominant CD3+CD56+NKG2C+ clonotypes were found to rank among the top 10 CD8+ clonotypes and to make up about 1.0-7.5% of CD8+ T cells. Those dominant clonotypes were again the most abundant among CD3+CD56-NKG2C+ cells in several donors, at roughly 25-60.1%.

The chain couples TRBV7-2 to TRBJ2-1; with no DNA, the TCRdb D assignment of TRBD1 cannot be verified. The sequenced sample consisted of blood T cells: a sorted CD56 or NKG2C T cell subset, CD4+ or CD8+ T cells, or bulk PBMC T cells (not recorded which). This clonotype was obtained from a woman aged 45-65 years in good health. Donor details come from another sample of the same person, matched by shared clones. The CDR3 here reads CASSFLQGPHEQFF.